This T cell receptor (beta chain) was identified during a study of T cell repertoires in cytomegalovirus infection. TCRdb re-analysed the reads in MiXCR, keeping a single row per CDR3 protein. The sample includes roughly 920,000 distinct CDR3 sequences, approximately 31% of them seen just once. The CDR3 covers 13 residues. Deletions cut 5 bases from V and 3 bases from J, with 11 bases between. Germline assignment: CDR1 MNHEY and CDR2 SVGEGT. This clonotype was seen more than once but under ten times. Its cognate antigen is unknown. The TCR sequence derives from a human donor in good health (CMV status not recorded). Some clones in this sample may be carry-over from other donors' samples. This material consisted of cultured CD8+ T cells from PBMCs, taken from culture after CMV antigen stimulation. The V and J genes are TRBV6-2 or TRBV6-3 and TRBJ2-7; D could derive from TRBD1 or TRBD2 (5 bases each). The CDR3 DNA is TGTGCCAGCAGTCCGGGACGATTCTACGAGCAGTACGTC. Translating gives CASSPGRFYEQYV.